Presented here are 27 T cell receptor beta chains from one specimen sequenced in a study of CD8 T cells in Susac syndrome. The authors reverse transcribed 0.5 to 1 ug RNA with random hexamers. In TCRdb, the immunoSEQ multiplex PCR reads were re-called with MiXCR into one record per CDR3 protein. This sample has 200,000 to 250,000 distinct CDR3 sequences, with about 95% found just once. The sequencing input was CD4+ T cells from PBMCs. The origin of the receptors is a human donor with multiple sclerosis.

The CDR3 is CASSLGGYSYEQYF. Written as DNA, the CDR3 is TGCGCCAGCAGCTTGGGGGGTTACTCCTACGAGCAGTACTTC. J is TRBJ2-7 and V is TRBV5-1; unclear D gene. CDR1 is SGHRS, CDR2 YFSETQ, per germline. This CDR3 contains 14 residues. V was clipped by 0 bases and J by 0 bases, with 7 bases between them.

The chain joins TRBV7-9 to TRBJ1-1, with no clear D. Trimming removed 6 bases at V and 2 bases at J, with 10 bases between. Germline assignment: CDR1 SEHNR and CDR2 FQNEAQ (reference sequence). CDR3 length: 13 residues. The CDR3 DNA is TGTGCCAGCAGTTTTTCAGGTAACACTGAAGCTTTCTTT. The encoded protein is CASSFSGNTEAFF.

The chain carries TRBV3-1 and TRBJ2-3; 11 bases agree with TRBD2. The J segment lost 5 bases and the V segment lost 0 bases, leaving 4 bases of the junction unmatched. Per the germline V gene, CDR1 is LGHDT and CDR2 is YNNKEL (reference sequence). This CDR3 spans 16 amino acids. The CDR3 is CASSQDSGGARDTQYF. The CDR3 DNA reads TGTGCCAGCAGCCAAGATAGCGGGGGGGCCAGAGATACGCAGTATTTT.

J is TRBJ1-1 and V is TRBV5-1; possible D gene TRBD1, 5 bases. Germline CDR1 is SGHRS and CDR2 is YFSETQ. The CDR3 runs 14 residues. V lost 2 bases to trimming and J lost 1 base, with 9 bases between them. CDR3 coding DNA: TGCGCCAGCAGCTTTGGGGCTCAGAACACTGAAGCTTTCTTT. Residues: CASSFGAQNTEAFF.

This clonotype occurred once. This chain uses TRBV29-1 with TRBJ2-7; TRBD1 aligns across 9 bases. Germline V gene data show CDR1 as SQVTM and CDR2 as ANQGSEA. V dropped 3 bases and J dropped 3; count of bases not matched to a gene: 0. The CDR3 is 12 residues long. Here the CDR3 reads CSVEGQGYEQYF. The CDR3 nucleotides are TGCAGCGTTGAGGGACAGGGCTACGAGCAGTACTTC.

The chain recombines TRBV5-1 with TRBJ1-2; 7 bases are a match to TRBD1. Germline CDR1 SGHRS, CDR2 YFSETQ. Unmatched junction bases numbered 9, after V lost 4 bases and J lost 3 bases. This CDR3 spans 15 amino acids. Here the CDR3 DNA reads TGCGCCAGCAGCAGACAGGGAGAATCGGACTATGGCTACACCTTC. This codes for CASSRQGESDYGYTF.

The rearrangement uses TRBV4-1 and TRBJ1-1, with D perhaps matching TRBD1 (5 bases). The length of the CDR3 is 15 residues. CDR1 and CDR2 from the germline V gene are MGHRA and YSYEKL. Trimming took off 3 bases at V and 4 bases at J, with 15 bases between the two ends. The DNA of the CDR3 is TGCGCCAGCAGCCAGACCATTACAAGGGGCACTGAAGCTTTCTTT. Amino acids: CASSQTITRGTEAFF.

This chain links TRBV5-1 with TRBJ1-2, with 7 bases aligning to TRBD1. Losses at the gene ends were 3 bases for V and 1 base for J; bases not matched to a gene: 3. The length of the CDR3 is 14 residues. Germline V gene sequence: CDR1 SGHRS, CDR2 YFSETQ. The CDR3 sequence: CASSWTGSNYGYTF. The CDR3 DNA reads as TGCGCCAGCAGCTGGACAGGCAGTAACTATGGCTACACCTTC. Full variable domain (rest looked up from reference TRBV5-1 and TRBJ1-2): KAGVTQTPRYLIKTRGQQVTLSCSPISGHRSVSWYQQTPGQGLQFLFEYFSETQRNKGNFPGRFSGRQFSNSRSEMNVSTLELGDSALYLCASSWTGSNYGYTFGSGTRLTVV.

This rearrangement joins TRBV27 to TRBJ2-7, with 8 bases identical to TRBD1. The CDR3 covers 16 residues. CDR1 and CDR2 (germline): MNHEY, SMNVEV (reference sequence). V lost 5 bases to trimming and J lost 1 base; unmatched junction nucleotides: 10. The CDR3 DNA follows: TGTGCCAGCAGTACCCGGACAGGGTATTGGTCCTACGAGCAGTACTTC. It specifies CASSTRTGYWSYEQYF.

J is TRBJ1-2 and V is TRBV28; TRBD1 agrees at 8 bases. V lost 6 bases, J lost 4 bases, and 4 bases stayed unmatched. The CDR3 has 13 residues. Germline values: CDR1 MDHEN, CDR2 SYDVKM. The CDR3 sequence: CASRIQGVYGYTF. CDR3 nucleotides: TGTGCCAGCAGAATACAGGGGGTCTATGGCTACACCTTC.

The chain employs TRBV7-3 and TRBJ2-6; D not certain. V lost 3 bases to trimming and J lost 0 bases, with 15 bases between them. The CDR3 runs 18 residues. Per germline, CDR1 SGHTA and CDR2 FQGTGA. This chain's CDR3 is CASSFETRMSSGANVLTF. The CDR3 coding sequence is TGTGCCAGCAGCTTTGAAACAAGAATGAGCTCTGGGGCCAACGTCCTGACTTTC.

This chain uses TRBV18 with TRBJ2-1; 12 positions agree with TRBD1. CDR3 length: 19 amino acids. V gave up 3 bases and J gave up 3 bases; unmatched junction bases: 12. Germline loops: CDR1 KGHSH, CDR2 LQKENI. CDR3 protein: CASSPLPGQGAPFYNEQFF. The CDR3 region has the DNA TGTGCCAGCTCACCTCTCCCGGGACAGGGGGCACCTTTCTACAATGAGCAGTTCTTC.

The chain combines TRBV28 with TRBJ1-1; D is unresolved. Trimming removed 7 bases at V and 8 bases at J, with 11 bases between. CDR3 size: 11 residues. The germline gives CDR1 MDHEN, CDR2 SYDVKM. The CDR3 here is CASKYQIEAFF. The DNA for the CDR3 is TGTGCCAGCAAGTATCAGATCGAAGCTTTCTTT. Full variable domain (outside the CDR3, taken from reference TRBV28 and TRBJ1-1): DVKVTQSSRYLVKRTGEKVFLECVQDMDHENMFWYRQDPGLGLRLIYFSYDVKMKEKGDIPEGYSVSREKKERFSLILESASTNQTSMYLCASKYQIEAFFGQGTRLTVV.

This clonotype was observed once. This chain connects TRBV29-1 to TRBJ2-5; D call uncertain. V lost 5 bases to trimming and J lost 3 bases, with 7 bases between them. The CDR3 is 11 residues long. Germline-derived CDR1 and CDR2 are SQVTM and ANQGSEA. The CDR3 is CSVSREETQYF. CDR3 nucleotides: TGCAGCGTTTCCCGGGAAGAGACCCAGTACTTC.

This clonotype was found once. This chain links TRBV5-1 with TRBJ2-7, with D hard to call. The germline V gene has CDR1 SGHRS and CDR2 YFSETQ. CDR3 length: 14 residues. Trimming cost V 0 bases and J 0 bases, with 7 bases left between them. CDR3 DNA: TGCGCCAGCAGCTTGGCCGAAGGCTCCTACGAGCAGTACTTC. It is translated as CASSLAEGSYEQYF.

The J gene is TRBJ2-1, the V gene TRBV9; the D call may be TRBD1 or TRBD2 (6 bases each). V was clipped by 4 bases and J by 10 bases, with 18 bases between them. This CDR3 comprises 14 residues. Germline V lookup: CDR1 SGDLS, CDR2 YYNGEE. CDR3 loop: CASSPAPGAGEQFF. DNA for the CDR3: TGTGCCAGCAGCCCCGCCCCGGGGGCAGGAGAGCAGTTCTTC.

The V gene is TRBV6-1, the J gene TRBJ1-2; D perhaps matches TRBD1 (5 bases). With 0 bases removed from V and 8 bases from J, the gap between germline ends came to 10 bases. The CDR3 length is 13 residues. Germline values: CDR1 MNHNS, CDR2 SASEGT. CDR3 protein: CASSEASWGGYTF. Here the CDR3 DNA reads TGTGCCAGCAGTGAAGCGTCTTGGGGGGGCTACACCTTC.

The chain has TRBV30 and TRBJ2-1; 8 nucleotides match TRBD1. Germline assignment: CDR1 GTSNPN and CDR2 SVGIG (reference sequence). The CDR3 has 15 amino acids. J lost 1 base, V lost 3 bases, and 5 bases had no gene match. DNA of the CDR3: TGTGCCTGGAGGGGCGGACAGGGATCCTACAATGAGCAGTTCTTC. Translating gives CAWRGGQGSYNEQFF.

CDR3 nucleotides: TGCAGCGCCACGGGATCTCACAGCACAGATACGCAGTATTTT. It encodes CSATGSHSTDTQYF. This chain joins TRBV29-1 and TRBJ2-3; D might be TRBD2 (5 bases). This CDR3 comprises 14 residues. From germline, CDR1 is SQVTM and CDR2 ANQGSEA. Deletions cut 7 bases from V and 0 bases from J, with 14 bases between.

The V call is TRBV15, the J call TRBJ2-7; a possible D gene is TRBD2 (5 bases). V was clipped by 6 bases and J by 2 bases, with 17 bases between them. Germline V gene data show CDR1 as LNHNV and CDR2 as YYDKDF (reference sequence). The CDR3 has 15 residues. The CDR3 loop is CATRKVWGEAYEQYF. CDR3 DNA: TGTGCCACCAGAAAAGTATGGGGAGAAGCCTACGAGCAGTACTTC.

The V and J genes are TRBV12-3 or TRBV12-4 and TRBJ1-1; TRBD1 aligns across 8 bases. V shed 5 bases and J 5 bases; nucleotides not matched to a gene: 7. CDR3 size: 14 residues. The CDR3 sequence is CASSPRYRGTEAFF. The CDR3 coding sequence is TGTGCCAGCAGTCCAAGATACAGGGGGACTGAAGCTTTCTTT.

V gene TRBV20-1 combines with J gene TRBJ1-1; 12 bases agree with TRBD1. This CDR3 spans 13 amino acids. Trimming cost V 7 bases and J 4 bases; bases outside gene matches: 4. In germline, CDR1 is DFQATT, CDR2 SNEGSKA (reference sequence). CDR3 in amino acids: CSGGTGGRTEAFF. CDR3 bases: TGCAGTGGGGGGACAGGGGGCCGCACTGAAGCTTTCTTT.

Here the CDR3 reads CASSPGAGDQHF. The DNA of the CDR3 is TGTGCCAGCAGTCCCGGGGCGGGGGACCAGCATTTT. The gene calls are TRBV27 and TRBJ1-5; weak D call: TRBD1 (5 bases). CDR3 length: 12 amino acids. V was pared by 5 bases and J by 12 bases, with 14 bases between. Germline CDR1 and CDR2: MNHEY and SMNVEV (reference sequence).

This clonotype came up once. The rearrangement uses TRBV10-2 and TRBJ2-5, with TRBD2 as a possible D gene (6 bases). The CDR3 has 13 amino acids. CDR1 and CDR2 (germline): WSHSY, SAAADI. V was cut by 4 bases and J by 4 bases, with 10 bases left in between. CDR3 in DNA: TGCGCCAGCAGTGGGTCGGGAGTAGAGACCCAGTACTTC. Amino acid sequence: CASSGSGVETQYF.

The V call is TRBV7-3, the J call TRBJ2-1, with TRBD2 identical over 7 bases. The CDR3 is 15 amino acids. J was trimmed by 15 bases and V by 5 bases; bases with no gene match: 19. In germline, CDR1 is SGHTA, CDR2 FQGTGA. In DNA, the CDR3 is TGTGCCAGCAGCCCCAATGGGGACTACTCAATTCCTCGGTTCTTC. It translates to CASSPNGDYSIPRFF.

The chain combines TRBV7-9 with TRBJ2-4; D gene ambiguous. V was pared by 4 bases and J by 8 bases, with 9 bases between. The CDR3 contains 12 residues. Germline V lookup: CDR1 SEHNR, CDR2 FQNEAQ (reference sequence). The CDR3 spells CASSSTGHIQYF. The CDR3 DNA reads TGTGCCAGCAGCTCCACCGGTCACATTCAGTACTTC.

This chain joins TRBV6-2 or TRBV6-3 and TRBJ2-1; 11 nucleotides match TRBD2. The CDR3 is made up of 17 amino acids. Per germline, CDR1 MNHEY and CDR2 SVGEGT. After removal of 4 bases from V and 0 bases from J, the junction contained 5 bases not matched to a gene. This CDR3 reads CASSWSSGGPSYNEQFF. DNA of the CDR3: TGTGCCAGCAGTTGGTCTAGCGGGGGGCCCTCCTACAATGAGCAGTTCTTC.